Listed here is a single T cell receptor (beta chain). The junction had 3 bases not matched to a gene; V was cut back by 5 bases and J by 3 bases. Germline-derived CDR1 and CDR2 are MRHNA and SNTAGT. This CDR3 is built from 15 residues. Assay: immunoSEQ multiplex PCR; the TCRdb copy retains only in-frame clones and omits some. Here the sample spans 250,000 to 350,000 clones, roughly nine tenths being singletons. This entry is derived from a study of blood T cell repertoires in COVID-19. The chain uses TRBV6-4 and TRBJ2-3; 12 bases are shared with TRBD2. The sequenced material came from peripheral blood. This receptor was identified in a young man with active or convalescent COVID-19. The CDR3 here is CASSPSGGATDTQYF. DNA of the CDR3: TGTGCCAGCAGTCCTAGCGGGGGGGCAACAGATACGCAGTATTTT.